These 21 T cell receptor beta chains were all obtained from the same sample, sequenced in a study of post-analysis software for immune sequencing data. Study outcomes and limitations: Controls showed lower frequencies than patients for roughly five TRBV segments, and TRBV5-6, TRBV5-1 and TRBV20-1 were among these.

Libraries were made from TCR beta cDNA, and they carried unique molecular identifiers. One entry per CDR3 protein results from TCRdb running MiXCR on the PCR reads. The repertoire includes hundreds of thousands of distinct CDR3 sequences, around 50% of them detected once, and approximately 4.4% sits in the top ten. The antigens for these receptors are not known. The sample comprised blood. The source of these receptors is a girl aged 5 to 17 with multiple sclerosis.

This rearrangement joins TRBV6-5 to TRBJ2-1; 11 nucleotides align to TRBD2. After removal of 2 bases from V and 4 bases from J, the junction contained 4 bases not matched to a gene. There are 16 residues in the CDR3. In germline, CDR1 is MNHEY, CDR2 SVGAGI. CDR3 in amino acids: CASSYRTSGRYNEQFF. The CDR3 bases are TGTGCCAGCAGTTACCGTACTAGCGGGAGATACAATGAGCAGTTCTTC.

This clonotype has more than one count but fewer than ten. V usage is TRBV12-3 or TRBV12-4 and J usage is TRBJ1-2; the match to TRBD1 covers 12 bases. Trimming cost V 1 base and J 6 bases; bases outside gene matches: 6. This CDR3 contains 16 residues. The CDR3 here is CASSLGRDRGQDGYTF. The CDR3 DNA reads as TGTGCCAGCAGTTTAGGGAGGGACAGGGGGCAGGATGGCTACACCTTC.

This clonotype is a singleton in its sample. A much more abundant neighbour one base away suggests this may be a read error. This rearrangement joins TRBV25-1 to TRBJ2-1; D is possibly TRBD1 (6 bases). Germline V lookup: CDR1 MGHDK, CDR2 SYGVNS. This CDR3 spans 14 amino acids. The CDR3 spells CVSSDSGAGDEQFF. The CDR3 DNA reads as TGTGTCAGCAGTGATTCAGGGGCCGGGGATGAGCAGTTCTTC.

This rearrangement joins TRBV29-1 to TRBJ2-5; a possible D gene is TRBD2 (6 bases). The end of the DNA fits TRBJ2-7 better, so the J call may be wrong. This CDR3 comprises 16 residues. Germline CDR1 reads SQVTM; CDR2 reads ANQGSEA. The CDR3 coding sequence is TGCAGCGTTGAAGATCCCGGCGGGAAGTTCCCCTACGAGCAGTACTTC. Translated: CSVEDPGGKFPYEQYF.

This sequence joins TRBV20-1 and TRBJ2-5; 7 positions match TRBD1. Unmatched junction bases numbered 9, after V lost 0 bases and J lost 5 bases. This CDR3 is 15 amino acids long. CDR1 is DFQATT and CDR2 is SNEGSKA in the germline V gene (reference sequence). CDR3 DNA: TGCAGTGCTAGAGATGTCCGGCAGGGGGTGGAGACCCAGTACTTC. Protein sequence: CSARDVRQGVETQYF.

In this sample, this clonotype turned up a few times. The CDR3 DNA is TGCGCCAGCAGCCCAGGAAATATTAAGCGGGAAAGACGGTACGAGCAGTACTTC. It encodes CASSPGNIKRERRYEQYF. The chain carries TRBV4-1 and TRBJ2-7, with 7 bases identical to TRBD2. Germline loops: CDR1 MGHRA, CDR2 YSYEKL. The CDR3 spans 18 residues. V trimming: 4 bases; J trimming: 4 bases; junction bases outside the gene matches: 19.

This sequence joins TRBV5-1 and TRBJ1-2; D is possibly TRBD1 (6 bases). Germline CDR1 SGHRS, CDR2 YFSETQ. The CDR3 is 13 residues long. V shed 4 bases and J shed 7 bases, with 14 bases lying between them. DNA of the CDR3: TGCGCCAGCAGCACAAGGGGGTCGTCTGGCTACACCTTC. It yields the protein CASSTRGSSGYTF.

This clonotype has only a few counts. The rearrangement uses TRBV29-1 and TRBJ2-1, with D perhaps TRBD1 (5 bases). This CDR3 spans 14 amino acids. The V gene's germline CDR1 is SQVTM and CDR2 ANQGSEA. Trimming cost V 3 bases and J 4 bases, with 13 bases left between them. CDR3 amino acids: CSVDYRPNYNEQFF. In DNA, the CDR3 is TGCAGCGTTGACTACAGGCCAAATTACAATGAGCAGTTCTTC.

This rearrangement joins TRBV29-1 to TRBJ2-5; D gene unclear. CDR3 length: 14 residues. Trimming left V 8 bases short and J 2 bases short, with 18 bases between. CDR1 and CDR2 (germline): SQVTM, ANQGSEA. CDR3 DNA: TGCAGCTCTGACGTCCCAGACATACAAGAGACCCAGTACTTC. Amino acid sequence: CSSDVPDIQETQYF.

In its sample, this clonotype was seen many times. The rearrangement uses TRBV6-1 and TRBJ2-5; D is tentatively TRBD1 or TRBD2 (5 bases each). CDR1 MNHNS and CDR2 SASEGT come from the germline V gene. The length of the CDR3 is 15 residues. V was clipped by 3 bases and J by 5 bases, with 16 bases between them. DNA for the CDR3: TGTGCCAGCAGTGAGAGGGGTTGGTCAAAGGAGACCCAGTACTTC. It specifies CASSERGWSKETQYF.

This clonotype was seen more than once but under ten times. The rearrangement uses TRBV5-6 and TRBJ1-5; 7 bases line up with TRBD1. Trimming took 5 bases from V and 7 from J; bases not matched to a gene: 9. This CDR3 has 14 residues. Germline V gene sequence: CDR1 SGHDT, CDR2 YYEEEE. Here the CDR3 DNA reads TGTGCCAGCAGTTTAGGACAGGTTGACCAGCCCCAGCATTTT. This codes for CASSLGQVDQPQHF. Full variable domain (missing parts from reference TRBV5-6 and TRBJ1-5): DAGVTQSPTHLIKTRGQQVTLRCSPKSGHDTVSWYQQALGQGPQFIFQYYEEEERQRGNFPDRFSGHQFPNYSSELNVNALLLGDSALYLCASSLGQVDQPQHFGDGTRLSIL.

CDR3 nucleotides: TGTGCCAGCAGTTTATGGGCTAGCGGTTATAATGAGCAGTTCTTC. Translation: CASSLWASGYNEQFF. The genes are TRBV28 and TRBJ2-1; 7 bases align to TRBD2. Germline V CDR1 and CDR2: MDHEN, SYDVKM. The ends lost 0 bases at V and 7 bases at J; junction bases unmatched: 6. CDR3 size: 15 residues.

This clonotype was picked up a small number of times. V gene TRBV4-1 combines with J gene TRBJ2-5; possibly TRBD2 for D (6 bases). The J call is doubtful: the DNA matches TRBJ2-7 better. This CDR3 has 14 residues. The germline V gene has CDR1 MGHRA and CDR2 YSYEKL. The CDR3: CASSQDSGYYEQYF. Here the CDR3 DNA reads TGCGCCAGCAGCCAAGATAGCGGCTACTACGAGCAGTACTTC.

V gene TRBV6-2 or TRBV6-3 combines with J gene TRBJ2-7; D gene ambiguous. V lost 5 bases and J 2 bases, leaving 13 bases between the germline ends. The V gene's germline CDR1 is MNHEY and CDR2 SVGEGT. The CDR3 consists of 14 residues. CDR3 nucleotides: TGTGCCAGCAGTCCCCGGCCGCCACCCTACGAGCAGTACTTC. Its translation is CASSPRPPPYEQYF.

This clonotype was recorded a few times. This rearrangement joins TRBV10-3 to TRBJ1-2; no firm D call. This CDR3 is 13 amino acids long. Germline V gene lookup returns CDR1 ENHRY and CDR2 SYGVKD. Trimming removed 11 bases at V and 0 bases at J, with 13 bases between. This CDR3 reads CAAQSGTNYGYTF. The CDR3 nucleotides read TGTGCCGCACAAAGTGGGACTAACTATGGCTACACCTTC.

The V and J genes are TRBV20-1 and TRBJ2-2; TRBD2 matches 11 bases. The CDR3 consists of 14 residues. Germline CDR1 reads DFQATT; CDR2 reads SNEGSKA (reference sequence). With 6 bases clipped from V and 1 base from J, the junction kept 1 base outside the gene matches. Here the CDR3 reads CSATSGGNTGELFF. In DNA form, the CDR3 reads TGCAGTGCAACTAGCGGGGGGAACACCGGGGAGCTGTTTTTT.

This clonotype was observed a few times. The V and J genes are TRBV2 and TRBJ2-5, with TRBD2 identical over 10 bases. V shed 0 bases and J 5 bases; nucleotides not matched to a gene: 3. The CDR3 is 15 residues long. Germline CDR1 SNHLY, CDR2 FYNNEI. As DNA, the CDR3 is TGTGCCAGCAGTGAAGCTAGCGGGAGGAGGGAGACCCAGTACTTC. This encodes CASSEASGRRETQYF.

J is TRBJ2-7 and V is TRBV20-1; TRBD2 agrees at 12 bases. Germline values: CDR1 DFQATT, CDR2 SNEGSKA (reference sequence). The junction had 12 bases not matched to a gene; V was cut back by 4 bases and J by 2 bases. The CDR3 has 17 residues. CDR3 protein: CSAIPLAGGPPTYEQYF. The CDR3, as DNA: TGCAGTGCTATTCCCCTAGCGGGAGGGCCTCCTACCTACGAGCAGTACTTC.

V usage is TRBV20-1 and J usage is TRBJ1-5; D is undetermined. V was shortened by 3 bases and J by 4 bases, with 7 bases between the two germline ends. The CDR3 covers 12 residues. In germline, CDR1 is DFQATT, CDR2 SNEGSKA (reference sequence). The CDR3 region has the DNA TGCAGTGCTAGGAAAGGGAATCAGCCCCAGCATTTT. It is translated as CSARKGNQPQHF.

This rearrangement joins TRBV12-3 or TRBV12-4 to TRBJ2-3; 9 bases agree with TRBD1. After removal of 4 bases from V and 4 bases from J, the junction contained 3 bases not matched to a gene. CDR3 length equals 14 residues. The CDR3 bases are TGTGCCAGCAGTTCCCGACAGGGGGCAGATACGCAGTATTTT. It is translated as CASSSRQGADTQYF.

In regard to this clonotype: Sequence at one end of the junction differs from germline and may be a read error. The V gene is TRBV7-3, the J gene TRBJ2-1; tentatively, D is TRBD1 (6 bases). Germline V gene sequence: CDR1 SGHTA, CDR2 FQGTGA. This CDR3 has 13 residues. CDR3 in amino acids: CASSLARDNEQCF. The CDR3 DNA reads TGTGCCAGCAGCTTAGCTAGGGACAATGAGCAGTGCTTC.